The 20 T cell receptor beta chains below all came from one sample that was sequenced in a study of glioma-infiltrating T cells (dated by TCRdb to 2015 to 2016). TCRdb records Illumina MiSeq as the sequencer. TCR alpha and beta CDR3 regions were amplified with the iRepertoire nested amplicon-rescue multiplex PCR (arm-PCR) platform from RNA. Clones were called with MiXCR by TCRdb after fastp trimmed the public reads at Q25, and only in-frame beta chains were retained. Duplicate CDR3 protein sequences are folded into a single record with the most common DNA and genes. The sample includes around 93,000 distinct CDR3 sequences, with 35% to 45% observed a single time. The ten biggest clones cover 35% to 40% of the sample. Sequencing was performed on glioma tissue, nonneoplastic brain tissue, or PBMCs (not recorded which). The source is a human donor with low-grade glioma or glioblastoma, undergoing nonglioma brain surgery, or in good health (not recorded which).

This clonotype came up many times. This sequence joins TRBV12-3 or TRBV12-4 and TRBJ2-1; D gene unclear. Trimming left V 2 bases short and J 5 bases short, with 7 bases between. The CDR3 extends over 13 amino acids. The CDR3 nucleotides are TGTGCCAGCAGTTTATCGAGAAACAATGAGCAGTTCTTC. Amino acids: CASSLSRNNEQFF.

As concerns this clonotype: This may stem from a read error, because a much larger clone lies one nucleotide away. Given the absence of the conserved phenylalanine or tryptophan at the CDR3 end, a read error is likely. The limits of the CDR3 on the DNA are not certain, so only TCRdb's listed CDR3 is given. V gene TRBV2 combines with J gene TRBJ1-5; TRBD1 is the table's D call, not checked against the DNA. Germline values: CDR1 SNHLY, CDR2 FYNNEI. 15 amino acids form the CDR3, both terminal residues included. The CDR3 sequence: CASSPAQGKGQPQRC.

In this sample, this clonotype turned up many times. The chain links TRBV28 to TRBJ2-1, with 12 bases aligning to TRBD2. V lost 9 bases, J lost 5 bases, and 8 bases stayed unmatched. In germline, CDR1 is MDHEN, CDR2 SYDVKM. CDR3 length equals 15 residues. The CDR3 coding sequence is TGTGCCAGTATACTAGCGGGGGGTAGAAACAATGAGCAGTTCTTC. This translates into CASILAGGRNNEQFF.

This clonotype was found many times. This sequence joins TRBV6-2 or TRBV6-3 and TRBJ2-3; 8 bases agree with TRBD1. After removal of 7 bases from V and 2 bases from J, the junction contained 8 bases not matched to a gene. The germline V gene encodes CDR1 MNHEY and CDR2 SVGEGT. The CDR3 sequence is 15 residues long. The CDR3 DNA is TGTGCCAGCACGAGAGGACAGGGAATCACAGATACGCAGTATTTT. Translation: CASTRGQGITDTQYF.

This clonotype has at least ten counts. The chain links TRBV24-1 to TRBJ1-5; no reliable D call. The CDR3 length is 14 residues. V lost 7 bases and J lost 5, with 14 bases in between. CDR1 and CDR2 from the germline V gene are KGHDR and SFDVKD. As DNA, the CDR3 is TGTGCCACCAGAGGACGTGGGCCCGATCAGCCCCAGCATTTT. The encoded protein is CATRGRGPDQPQHF.

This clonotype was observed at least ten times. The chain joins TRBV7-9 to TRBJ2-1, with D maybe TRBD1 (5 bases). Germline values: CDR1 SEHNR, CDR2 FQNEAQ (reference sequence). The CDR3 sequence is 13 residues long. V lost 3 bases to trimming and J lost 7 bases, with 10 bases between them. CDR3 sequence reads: CASSFRVVNEQFF. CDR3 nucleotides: TGTGCCAGCAGCTTCAGGGTAGTGAATGAGCAGTTCTTC.

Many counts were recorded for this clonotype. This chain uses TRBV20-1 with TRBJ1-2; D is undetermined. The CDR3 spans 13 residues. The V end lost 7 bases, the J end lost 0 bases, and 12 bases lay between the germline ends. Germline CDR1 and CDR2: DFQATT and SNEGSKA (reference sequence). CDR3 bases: TGCAGTGGGCGGACGGCAGCTAACTATGGCTACACCTTC. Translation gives CSGRTAANYGYTF.

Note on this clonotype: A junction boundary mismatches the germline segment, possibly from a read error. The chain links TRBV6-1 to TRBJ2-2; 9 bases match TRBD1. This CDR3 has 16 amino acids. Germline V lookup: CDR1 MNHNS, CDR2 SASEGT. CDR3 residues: CASRNTGGGYTGEMFF. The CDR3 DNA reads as TGTGCCAGCAGAAATACAGGGGGCGGATATACCGGGGAGATGTTTTTT.

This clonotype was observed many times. CDR3 nucleotides: TGCAGTGCCGGCCGAGGAATCCTCTCTGGAAACACCATATATTTT. As protein: CSAGRGILSGNTIYF. The gene calls are TRBV20-1 and TRBJ1-3, with D unresolved. Germline CDR1 is DFQATT and CDR2 is SNEGSKA (reference sequence). CDR3 length: 15 amino acids. The V gene lost 6 bases and the J gene lost 0 bases, with 15 bases spanning the gap.

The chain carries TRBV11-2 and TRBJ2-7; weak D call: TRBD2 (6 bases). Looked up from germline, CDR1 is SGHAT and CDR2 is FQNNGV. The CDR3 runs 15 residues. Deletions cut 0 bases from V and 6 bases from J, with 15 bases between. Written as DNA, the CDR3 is TGTGCCAGCAGCTTAGAAGGGCAGGAGGGTGGCGAGCAGTACTTC. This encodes CASSLEGQEGGEQYF. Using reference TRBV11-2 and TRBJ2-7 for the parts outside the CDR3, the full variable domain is EAGVAQSPRYKIIEKRQSVAFWCNPISGHATLYWYQQILGQGPKLLIQFQNNGVVDDSQLPKDRFSAERLKGVDSTLKIQPAKLEDSAVYLCASSLEGQEGGEQYFGPGTRLTVT.

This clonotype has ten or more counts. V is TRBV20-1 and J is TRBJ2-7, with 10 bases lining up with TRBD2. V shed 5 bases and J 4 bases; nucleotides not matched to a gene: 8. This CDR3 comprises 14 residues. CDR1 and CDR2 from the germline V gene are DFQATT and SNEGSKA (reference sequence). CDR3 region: CSALSGGATYEQYF. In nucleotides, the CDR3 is TGCAGTGCTCTGAGCGGGGGGGCCACATACGAGCAGTACTTC.

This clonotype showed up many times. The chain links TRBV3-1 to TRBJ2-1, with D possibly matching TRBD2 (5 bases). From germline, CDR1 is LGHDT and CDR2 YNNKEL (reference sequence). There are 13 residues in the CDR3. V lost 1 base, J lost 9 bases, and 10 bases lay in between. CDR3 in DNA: TGTGCCAGCAGCCAAGCCCTAGCCGGTGAGCAGTTCTTC. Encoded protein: CASSQALAGEQFF.

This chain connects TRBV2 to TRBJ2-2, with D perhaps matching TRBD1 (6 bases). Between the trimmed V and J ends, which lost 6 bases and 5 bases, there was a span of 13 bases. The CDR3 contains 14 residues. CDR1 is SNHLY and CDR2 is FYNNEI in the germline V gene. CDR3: CASRPIDRTGELFF. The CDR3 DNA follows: TGTGCCAGCAGGCCAATCGACAGGACCGGGGAGCTGTTTTTT. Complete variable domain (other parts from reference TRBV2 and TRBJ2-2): EPEVTQTPSHQVTQMGQEVILRCVPISNHLYFYWYRQILGQKVEFLVSFYNNEISEKSEIFDDQFSVERPDGSNFTLKIRSTKLEDSAMYFCASRPIDRTGELFFGEGSRLTVL.

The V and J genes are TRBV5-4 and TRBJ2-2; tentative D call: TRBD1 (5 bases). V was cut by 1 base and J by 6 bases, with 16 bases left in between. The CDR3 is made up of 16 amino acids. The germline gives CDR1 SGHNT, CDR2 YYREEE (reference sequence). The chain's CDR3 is CASSLMGQGRAGELFF. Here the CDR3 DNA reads TGTGCCAGCAGCTTGATGGGGCAGGGCCGGGCCGGGGAGCTGTTTTTT.

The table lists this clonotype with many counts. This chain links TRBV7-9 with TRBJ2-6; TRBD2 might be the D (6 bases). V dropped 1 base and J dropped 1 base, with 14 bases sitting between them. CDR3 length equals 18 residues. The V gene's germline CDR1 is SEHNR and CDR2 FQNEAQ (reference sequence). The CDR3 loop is CASSLVLAMSSGANVLTF. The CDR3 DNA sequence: TGTGCCAGCAGCTTAGTCCTAGCGATGAGTTCTGGGGCCAACGTCCTGACTTTC.

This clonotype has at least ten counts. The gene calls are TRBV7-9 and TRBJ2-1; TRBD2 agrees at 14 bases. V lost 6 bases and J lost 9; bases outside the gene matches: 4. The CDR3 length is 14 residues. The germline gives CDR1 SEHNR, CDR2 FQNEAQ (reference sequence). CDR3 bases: TGTGCCAGCAGGGAGGGACTAGCGGGAGCTGAGCAGTTCTTC. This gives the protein CASREGLAGAEQFF.

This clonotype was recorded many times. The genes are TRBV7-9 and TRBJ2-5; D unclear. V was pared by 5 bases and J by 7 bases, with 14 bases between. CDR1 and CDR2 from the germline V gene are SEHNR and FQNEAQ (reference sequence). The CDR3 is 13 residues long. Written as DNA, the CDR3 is TGTGCCAGCAGCCCCCCGTCTTCACGGACCCAGTACTTC. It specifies CASSPPSSRTQYF.

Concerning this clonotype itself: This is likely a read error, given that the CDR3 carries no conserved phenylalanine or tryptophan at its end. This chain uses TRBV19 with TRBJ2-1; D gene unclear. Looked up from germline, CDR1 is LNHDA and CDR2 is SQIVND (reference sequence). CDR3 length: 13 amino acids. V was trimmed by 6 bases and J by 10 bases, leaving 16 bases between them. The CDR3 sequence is CASRWRPVGEQFS. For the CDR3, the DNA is TGTGCCAGTAGGTGGCGGCCCGTCGGGGAGCAGTTCTCC.

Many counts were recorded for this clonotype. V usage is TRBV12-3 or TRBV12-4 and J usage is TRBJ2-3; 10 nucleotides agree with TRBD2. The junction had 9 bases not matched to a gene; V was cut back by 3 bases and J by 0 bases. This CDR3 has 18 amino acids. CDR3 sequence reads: CASSFRAGGISSTDTQYF. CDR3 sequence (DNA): TGTGCCAGCAGTTTTCGAGCGGGGGGGATTTCTAGCACAGATACGCAGTATTTT.

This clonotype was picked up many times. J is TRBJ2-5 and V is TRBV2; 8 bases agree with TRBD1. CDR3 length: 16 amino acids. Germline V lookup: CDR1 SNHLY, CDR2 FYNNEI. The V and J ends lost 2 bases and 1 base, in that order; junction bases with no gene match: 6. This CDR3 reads CASSERTGRIQETQYF. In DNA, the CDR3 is TGTGCCAGCAGTGAACGGACAGGGAGAATCCAAGAGACCCAGTACTTC.